The present T cell receptor beta chain was sequenced within a study of patients and donors after allogeneic stem cell transplantation. The CDR3 length is 16 residues. In germline, CDR1 is LGHDT, CDR2 YNNKEL (reference sequence). Unmatched junction bases numbered 10, after V lost 0 bases and J lost 9 bases. TCRdb recomputed calls from the RT-PCR reads with MiXCR, one row per CDR3 protein. The sample lists about a million distinct CDR3 sequences, over 15% occurring once. The chain recombines TRBV3-1 with TRBJ2-4; TRBD1 agrees at 8 bases. Sequencing was carried out using blood, either unsorted or a sorted T cell fraction (not recorded which). This receptor was identified in a human donor who was either an allogeneic HSCT recipient or a stem cell or donor lymphocyte infusion donor (not recorded which). It is not recorded whose cells these are; they may come from a transplant donor. CDR3 sequence (DNA): TGTGCCAGCAGCCAAGATCCTCAGGGGGCGCGGGGCATTCAGTACTTC. It codes for CASSQDPQGARGIQYF.